This T cell receptor (beta chain) was sequenced for a study of post-analysis software for immune sequencing data. The length of the CDR3 is 15 residues. The ends lost 5 bases at V and 1 base at J; junction bases unmatched: 9. The germline V gene has CDR1 SQVTM and CDR2 ANQGSEA. Overall study results and limits: Patients used a few TRBV segments, including TRBV5-6, TRBV5-1 and TRBV20-1, more often than controls.

This clonotype was seen repeatedly, ten times or more. The antigen remains unidentified. The TCR beta cDNA libraries contained unique molecular identifiers. Each CDR3 protein is one row after TCRdb ran MiXCR on the PCR reads. The sample lists some 260,000 distinct CDR3 sequences; 36% were seen once. Sample: blood. The source is a girl aged 5 to 17 with multiple sclerosis. V is TRBV29-1 and J is TRBJ2-3; 7 bases are shared with TRBD2. The CDR3 region is CSVNGGSFGTDTQYF. The CDR3 DNA reads as TGCAGCGTTAACGGGGGGAGTTTCGGCACAGATACGCAGTATTTT.